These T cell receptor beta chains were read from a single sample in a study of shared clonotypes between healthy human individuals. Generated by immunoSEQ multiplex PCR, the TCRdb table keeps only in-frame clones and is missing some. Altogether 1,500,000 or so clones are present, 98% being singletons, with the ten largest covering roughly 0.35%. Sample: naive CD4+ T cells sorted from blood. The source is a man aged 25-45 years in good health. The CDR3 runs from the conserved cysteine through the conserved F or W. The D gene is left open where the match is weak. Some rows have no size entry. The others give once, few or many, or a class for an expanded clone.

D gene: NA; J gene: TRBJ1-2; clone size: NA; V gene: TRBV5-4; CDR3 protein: CASSLGQDYGYTF; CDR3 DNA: TGTGCCAGCAGCTTAGGACAAGACTATGGCTACACCTTC
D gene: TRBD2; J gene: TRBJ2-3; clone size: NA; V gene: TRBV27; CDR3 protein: CASSLGLERDTQYF; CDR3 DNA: TGTGCCAGCAGCCTCGGACTAGAGAGGGATACGCAGTATTTT
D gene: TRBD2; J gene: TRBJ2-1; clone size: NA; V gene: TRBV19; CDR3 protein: CASTKLGRGVSYNEQFF; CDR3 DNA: TGTGCCAGTACCAAACTGGGGCGGGGGGTCTCCTACAATGAGCAGTTCTTC
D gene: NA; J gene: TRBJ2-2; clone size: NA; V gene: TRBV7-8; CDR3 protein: CASSLFRELFF; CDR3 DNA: TGTGCCAGCAGCTTATTCCGGGAGCTGTTTTTT
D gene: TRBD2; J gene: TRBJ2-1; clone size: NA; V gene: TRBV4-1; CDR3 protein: CASSQPRTRRNEQFF; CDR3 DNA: TGCGCCAGCAGCCAACCGAGGACTAGGAGAAATGAGCAGTTCTTC
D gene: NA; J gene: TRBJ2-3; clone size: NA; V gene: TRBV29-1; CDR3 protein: CSVVHTSSTDTQYF; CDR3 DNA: TGCAGCGTTGTCCACACCTCTAGCACAGATACGCAGTATTTT
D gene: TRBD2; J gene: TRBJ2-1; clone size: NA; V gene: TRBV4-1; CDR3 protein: CASNRREGDNEQFF; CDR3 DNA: TGCGCCAGCAATCGACGGGAGGGGGACAATGAGCAGTTCTTC
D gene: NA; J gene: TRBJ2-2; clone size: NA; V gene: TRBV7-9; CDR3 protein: CASSAGGGDNTGELFF; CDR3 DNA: TGTGCCAGCAGCGCAGGTGGGGGTGATAACACCGGGGAGCTGTTTTTT
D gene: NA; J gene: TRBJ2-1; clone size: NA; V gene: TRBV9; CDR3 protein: CASSSAITGNEQFF; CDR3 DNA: TGTGCCAGCAGCTCCGCCATTACGGGCAATGAGCAGTTCTTC
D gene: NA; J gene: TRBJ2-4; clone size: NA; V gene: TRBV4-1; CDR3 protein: CASSQTQILAKNIQYF; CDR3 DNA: TGCGCCAGCAGCCAGACACAGATACTAGCCAAAAACATTCAGTACTTC
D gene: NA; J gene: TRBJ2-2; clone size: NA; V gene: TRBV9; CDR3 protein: CASSGADRGGSTGELFF; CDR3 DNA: TGTGCCAGCAGCGGGGCCGATAGGGGTGGATCCACCGGGGAGCTGTTTTTT
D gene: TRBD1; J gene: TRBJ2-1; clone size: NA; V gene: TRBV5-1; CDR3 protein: CASSFRPGQGARGEQFF; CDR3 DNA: TGCGCCAGCAGCTTCAGACCCGGTCAGGGGGCGCGTGGTGAGCAGTTCTTC
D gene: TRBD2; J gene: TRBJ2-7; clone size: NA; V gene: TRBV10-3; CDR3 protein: CAHSGGGTYEQYF; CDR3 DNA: TGTGCCCACAGTGGCGGGGGAACCTACGAGCAGTACTTC
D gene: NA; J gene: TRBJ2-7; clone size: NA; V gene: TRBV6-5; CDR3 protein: CASGNTYYEQYF; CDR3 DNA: TGTGCCAGCGGCAACACGTACTACGAGCAGTACTTC
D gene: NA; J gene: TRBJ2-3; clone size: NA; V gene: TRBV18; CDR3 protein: CASSTRDGSTDTQYF; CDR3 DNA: TGTGCCAGCTCAACCCGGGACGGAAGCACAGATACGCAGTATTTT
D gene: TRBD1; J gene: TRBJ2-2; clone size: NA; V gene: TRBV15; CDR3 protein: CATSSEKRGPTGELFF; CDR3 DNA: TGTGCCACCAGCAGTGAGAAAAGGGGGCCCACCGGGGAGCTGTTTTTT
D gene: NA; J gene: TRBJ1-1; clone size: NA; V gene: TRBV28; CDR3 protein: CASGRPEAFF; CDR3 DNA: TGTGCCAGCGGGCGCCCTGAAGCTTTCTTT
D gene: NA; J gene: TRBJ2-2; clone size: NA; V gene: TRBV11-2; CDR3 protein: CASSLFVQGWERPTGELFF; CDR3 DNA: TGTGCCAGCAGCTTATTTGTTCAGGGGTGGGAGCGCCCGACCGGGGAGCTGTTTTTT
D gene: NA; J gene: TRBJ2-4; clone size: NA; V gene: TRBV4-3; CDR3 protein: CASSQDVGLAKNIQYF; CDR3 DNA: TGCGCCAGCAGCCAAGATGTGGGGCTCGCCAAAAACATTCAGTACTTC
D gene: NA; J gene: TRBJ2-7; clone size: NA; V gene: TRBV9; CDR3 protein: CASSTTGRGSPRQYF; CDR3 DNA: TGTGCCAGCAGCACGACGGGCAGGGGATCCCCGAGGCAGTACTTC
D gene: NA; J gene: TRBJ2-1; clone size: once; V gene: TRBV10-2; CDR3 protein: CASRDRAGLAEYEQFF; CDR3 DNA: TGCGCCAGCAGAGACAGGGCCGGACTAGCTGAATATGAGCAGTTCTTC
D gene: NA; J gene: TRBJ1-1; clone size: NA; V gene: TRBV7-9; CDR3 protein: CASSPWTGTEAFF; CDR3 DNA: TGTGCCAGCAGCCCATGGACGGGGACTGAAGCTTTCTTT
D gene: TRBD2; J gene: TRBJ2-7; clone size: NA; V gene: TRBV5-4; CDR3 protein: CASRPGTSDSYEQYF; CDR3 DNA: TGTGCCAGCAGGCCAGGGACTAGCGACTCCTACGAGCAGTACTTC
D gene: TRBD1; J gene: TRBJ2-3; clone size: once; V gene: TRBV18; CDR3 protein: CASSPDRGRTDTQYF; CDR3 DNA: TGTGCCAGCTCACCAGACAGGGGTAGGACAGATACGCAGTATTTT
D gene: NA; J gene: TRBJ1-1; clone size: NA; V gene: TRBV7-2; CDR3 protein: CASSLAGQYTEAFF; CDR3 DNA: TGTGCCAGCAGCTTAGCCGGACAGTACACTGAAGCTTTCTTT
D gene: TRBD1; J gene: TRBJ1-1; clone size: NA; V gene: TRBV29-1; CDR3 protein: CSAKGRTNRGASDTEAFF; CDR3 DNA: TGCAGCGCTAAAGGACGAACAAACAGGGGCGCAAGTGACACTGAAGCTTTCTTT
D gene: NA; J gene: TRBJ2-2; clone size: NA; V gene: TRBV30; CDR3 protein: CAWSVGGLGSNTGELFF; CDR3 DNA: TGTGCCTGGAGTGTAGGGGGTTTAGGAAGTAACACCGGGGAGCTGTTTTTT
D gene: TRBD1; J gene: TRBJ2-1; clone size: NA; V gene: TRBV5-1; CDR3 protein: CASSPRDRVIEQFF; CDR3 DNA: TGCGCCAGCAGCCCCCGGGACAGGGTCATTGAGCAGTTCTTC
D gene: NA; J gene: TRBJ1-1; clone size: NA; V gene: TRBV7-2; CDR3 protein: CASSLARLEAFF; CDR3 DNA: TGTGCCAGCAGCTTAGCGCGACTAGAAGCTTTCTTT
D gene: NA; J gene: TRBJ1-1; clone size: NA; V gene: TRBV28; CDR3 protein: CASSFRHSNTEAFF; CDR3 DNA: TGTGCCAGCAGTTTCCGACACTCGAACACTGAAGCTTTCTTT
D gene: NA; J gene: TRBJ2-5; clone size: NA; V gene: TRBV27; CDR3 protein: CASSLTLAGNKETQYF; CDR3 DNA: TGTGCCAGCAGTTTAACGCTCGCGGGGAACAAAGAGACCCAGTACTTC
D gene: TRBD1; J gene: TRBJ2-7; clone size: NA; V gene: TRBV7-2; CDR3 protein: CASSRDRGVTHFPYEQYF; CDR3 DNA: TGTGCCAGCAGCCGTGACAGGGGGGTAACCCACTTCCCCTACGAGCAGTACTTC
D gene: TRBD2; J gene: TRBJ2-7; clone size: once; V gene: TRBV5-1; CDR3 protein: CASSFRSGSIYEQYF; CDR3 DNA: TGCGCCAGCAGCTTTCGTAGCGGGAGTATCTACGAGCAGTACTTC
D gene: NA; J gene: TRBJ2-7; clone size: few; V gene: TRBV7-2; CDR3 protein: CASSPGQNSYEQYF; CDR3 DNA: TGTGCCAGCAGCCCAGGACAGAACTCCTACGAGCAGTACTTC
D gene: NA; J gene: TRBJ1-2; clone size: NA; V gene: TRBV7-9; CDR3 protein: CASSFGGANYGYTF; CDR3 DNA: TGTGCCAGCAGCTTTGGTGGGGCAAACTATGGCTACACCTTC
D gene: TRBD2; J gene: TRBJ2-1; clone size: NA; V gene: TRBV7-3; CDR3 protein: CASSSSGSFDEQFF; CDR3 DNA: TGTGCCAGCAGCAGTAGCGGGAGCTTCGATGAGCAGTTCTTC
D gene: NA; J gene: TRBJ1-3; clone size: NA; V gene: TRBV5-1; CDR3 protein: CASSFQGRQGNTIYF; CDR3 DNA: TGCGCCAGCAGCTTCCAGGGACGGCAAGGAAACACCATATATTTT
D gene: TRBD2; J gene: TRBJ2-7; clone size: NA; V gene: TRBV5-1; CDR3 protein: CASRGSSGSRQQYF; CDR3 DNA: TGCGCCAGCAGGGGTTCGAGCGGGAGTCGGCAGCAGTACTTC
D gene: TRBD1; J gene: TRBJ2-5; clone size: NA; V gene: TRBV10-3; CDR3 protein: CAISSGQGIETQYF; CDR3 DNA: TGTGCCATCAGTTCGGGACAGGGGATAGAGACCCAGTACTTC
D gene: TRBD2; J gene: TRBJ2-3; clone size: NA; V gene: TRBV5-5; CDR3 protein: CASSLRREGPTDTQYF; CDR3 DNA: TGTGCCAGCAGCTTGAGGCGGGAGGGCCCCACAGATACGCAGTATTTT
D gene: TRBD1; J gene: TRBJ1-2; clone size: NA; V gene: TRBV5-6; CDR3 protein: CASSLAAGGGYTF; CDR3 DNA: TGTGCCAGCAGCTTGGCGGCAGGGGGTGGCTACACCTTC
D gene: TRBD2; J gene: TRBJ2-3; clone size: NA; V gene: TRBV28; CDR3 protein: CASSPGLHTDTQYF; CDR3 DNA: TGTGCCAGCAGTCCGGGACTACATACAGATACGCAGTATTTT
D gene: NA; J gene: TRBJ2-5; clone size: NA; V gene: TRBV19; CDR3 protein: CASSGTWAETQYF; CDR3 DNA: TGTGCCAGTAGCGGGACATGGGCAGAGACCCAGTACTTC
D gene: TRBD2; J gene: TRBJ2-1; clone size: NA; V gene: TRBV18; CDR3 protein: CASSPLGLAGGRRNNEQFF; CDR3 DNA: TGTGCCAGCTCACCACTTGGACTAGCGGGAGGGCGAAGAAACAATGAGCAGTTCTTC
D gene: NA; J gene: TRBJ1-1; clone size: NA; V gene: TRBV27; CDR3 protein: CASKVLQRGTEAFF; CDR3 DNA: TGTGCCAGCAAGGTTCTCCAAAGGGGGACTGAAGCTTTCTTT
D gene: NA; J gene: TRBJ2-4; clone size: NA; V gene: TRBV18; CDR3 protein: CASSPDPGNIQYF; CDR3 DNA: TGTGCCAGCTCACCGGACCCTGGAAACATTCAGTACTTC
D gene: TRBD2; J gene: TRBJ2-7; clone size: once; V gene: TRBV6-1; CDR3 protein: CASGKRTSTYEQYF; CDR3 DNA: TGTGCCAGCGGCAAACGGACTAGCACCTACGAGCAGTACTTC
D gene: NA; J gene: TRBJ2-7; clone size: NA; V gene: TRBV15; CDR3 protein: CATSRGGRNPYEQYF; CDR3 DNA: TGTGCCACCAGCAGAGGGGGACGGAACCCCTACGAGCAGTACTTC
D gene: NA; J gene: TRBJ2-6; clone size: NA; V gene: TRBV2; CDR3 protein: CASSDRGSGANVLTF; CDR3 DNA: TGTGCCAGCAGTGATCGGGGCTCTGGGGCCAACGTCCTGACTTTC
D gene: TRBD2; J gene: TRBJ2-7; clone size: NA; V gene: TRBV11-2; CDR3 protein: CASSLLSAGASYEQYF; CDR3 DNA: TGTGCCAGCAGCTTACTTTCGGCGGGAGCGTCCTACGAGCAGTACTTC
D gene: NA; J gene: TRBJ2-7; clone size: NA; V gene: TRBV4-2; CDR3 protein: CASSQDRGQGYEQYF; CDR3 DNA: TGTGCCAGCAGCCAAGATAGGGGCCAGGGGTACGAGCAGTACTTC
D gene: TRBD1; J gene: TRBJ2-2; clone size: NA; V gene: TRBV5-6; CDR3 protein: CASSFGPTDRGNTGELFF; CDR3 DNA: TGTGCCAGCAGCTTTGGTCCTACGGACAGGGGCAACACCGGGGAGCTGTTTTTT
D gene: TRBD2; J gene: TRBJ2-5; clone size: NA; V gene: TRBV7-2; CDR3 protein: CASSSFGTSSAETQYF; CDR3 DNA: TGTGCCAGCAGCTCCTTTGGGACTAGCAGTGCGGAGACCCAGTACTTC
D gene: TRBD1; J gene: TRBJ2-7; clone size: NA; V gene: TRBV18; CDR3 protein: CASSPRRTGLSYEQYF; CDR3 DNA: TGTGCCAGCTCACCTAGAAGGACAGGGCTTTCCTACGAGCAGTACTTC
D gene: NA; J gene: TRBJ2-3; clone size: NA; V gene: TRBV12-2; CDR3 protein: CASRLGVAMYTQYF; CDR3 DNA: TGTGCAAGTCGCTTAGGAGTAGCGATGTATACGCAGTATTTT
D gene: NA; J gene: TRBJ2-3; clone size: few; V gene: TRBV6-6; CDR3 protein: CASSLLVGDVTDTQYF; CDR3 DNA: TGTGCCAGCAGTTTACTAGTGGGAGATGTCACAGATACGCAGTATTTT
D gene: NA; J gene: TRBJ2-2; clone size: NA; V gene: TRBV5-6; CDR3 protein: CASSSYGLSGELFF; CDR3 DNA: TGTGCCAGCAGCTCCTATGGACTGTCCGGGGAGCTGTTTTTT
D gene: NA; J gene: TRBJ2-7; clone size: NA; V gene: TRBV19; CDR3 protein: CASSSHTYEQYF; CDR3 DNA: TGTGCCAGTAGTTCTCATACCTACGAGCAGTACTTC
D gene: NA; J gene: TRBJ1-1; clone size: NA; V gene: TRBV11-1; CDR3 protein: CASSLASFGGEGTEAFF; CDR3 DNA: TGTGCCAGCAGCTTAGCGTCTTTTGGCGGGGAAGGCACTGAAGCTTTCTTT